This paragraph reports one T cell receptor (beta chain). Germline-derived CDR1 and CDR2 are DFQATT and SNEGSKA (reference sequence). Trimming left V 3 bases short and J 5 bases short, with 8 bases between. This CDR3 spans 11 amino acids. This record belongs to a study of blood T cell repertoires in COVID-19. About the research overall: PBMCs, B-cell-depleted T cells, or T cells were the source of the cDNA or gDNA that made up the material.

Clones were sequenced by immunoSEQ multiplex PCR, and TCRdb holds only the in-frame ones, with some missing. The table lists approximately 150,000 clones, 84% of them singletons. This chain joins TRBV20-1 and TRBJ2-7, with a possible D match to TRBD2 (5 bases). This clonotype originated in a man aged 30-40 years with COVID-19, enrolled during active disease. The sequencing sample was made of peripheral blood. In DNA form, the CDR3 reads TGCAGTGCTAGTTTGAGGGACGAGCAGTACTTC. The encoded protein is CSASLRDEQYF.